What follows are 27 T cell receptor beta chains derived from one specimen sequenced in a study of post-analysis software for immune sequencing data. These TCRs' antigens remain unknown. Broader study findings: Five or six TRBV segments appeared more often in patients than in controls, and TRBV5-6, TRBV5-1 and TRBV20-1 were among these.

Included in the TCR beta cDNA libraries were unique molecular identifiers. TCRdb re-called the PCR reads through MiXCR, storing one row per CDR3 protein. The profile shows 380,000 or so distinct CDR3 sequences, less than 40% of them singletons. The specimen was blood. These receptors came from a girl aged 10-17 years with multiple sclerosis.

V is TRBV19 and J is TRBJ2-1, with 9 bases aligning to TRBD2. J lost 7 bases, V lost 2 bases, and 6 bases had no gene match. This CDR3 region has 15 residues. In germline, CDR1 is LNHDA, CDR2 SQIVND (reference sequence). The CDR3 protein is CASSISGGTLNEQFF. DNA of the CDR3: TGTGCCAGTAGTATAAGCGGGGGGACTCTGAATGAGCAGTTCTTC.

This clonotype was recorded once. One end of the junction fails to match germline, which may point to a read error. This sequence joins TRBV19 and TRBJ1-1; perhaps TRBD1 as D (6 bases). CDR1 is LNHDA, CDR2 SQIVND, per germline (reference sequence). The CDR3 length is 13 residues. CDR3 in DNA: TGTGCCAGTAGTCTACAGGGAAACACTGAAGCTGTCTTT. It encodes CASSLQGNTEAVF.

This clonotype was seen a handful of times. The chain carries TRBV14 and TRBJ2-7; 7 positions match TRBD2. CDR3 length: 15 amino acids. The J segment lost 2 bases and the V segment lost 3 bases, leaving 7 bases of the junction unmatched. Germline V gene lookup returns CDR1 SGHDN and CDR2 FVKESK. The CDR3: CASSQTQGGTYEQYF. The CDR3 nucleotides read TGTGCCAGCAGCCAGACCCAGGGAGGGACCTACGAGCAGTACTTC.

This clonotype appeared once. CDR3 amino acids: CASGPEWDSGGYTF. The CDR3 coding sequence is TGTGCCAGCGGCCCGGAGTGGGACAGCGGGGGCTACACCTTC. V is TRBV6-5 and J is TRBJ1-2; 7 bases are a match to TRBD1. The germline V gene has CDR1 MNHEY and CDR2 SVGAGI. This CDR3 is built from 14 residues. The ends lost 8 bases at V and 8 bases at J; junction bases unmatched: 14.

This clonotype was observed a few times. This rearrangement joins TRBV5-5 to TRBJ2-3; D perhaps matches TRBD2 (6 bases). V lost 5 bases, J lost 0 bases, and 16 bases lay in between. CDR3 length: 16 residues. Germline V gene data show CDR1 as SGHKS and CDR2 as YYEKEE (reference sequence). The CDR3 reads CASSPPEGTSTDTQYF. The CDR3 bases are TGTGCCAGCAGTCCACCCGAGGGGACTAGCACAGATACGCAGTATTTT.

Only a few counts were recorded for this clonotype. The V call is TRBV6-4, the J call TRBJ2-1, with D perhaps TRBD2 (6 bases). V shed 4 bases and J shed 7 bases, with 14 bases lying between them. The CDR3 is made up of 14 amino acids. Germline assignment: CDR1 MRHNA and CDR2 SNTAGT. This chain's CDR3 is CASSVGSGGNEQFF. Here the CDR3 DNA reads TGTGCCAGCAGTGTGGGTAGCGGCGGGAATGAGCAGTTCTTC.

V usage is TRBV6-1 and J usage is TRBJ2-1, with TRBD1 identical over 8 bases. The length of the CDR3 is 15 residues. V shed 2 bases, J shed 5 bases, and the junction held 5 bases outside the gene matches. Germline-derived CDR1 and CDR2 are MNHNS and SASEGT. The CDR3 sequence: CASSERAGGHNEQFF. CDR3 DNA sequence: TGTGCCAGCAGTGAAAGGGCAGGGGGCCACAATGAGCAGTTCTTC.

The chain employs TRBV7-9 and TRBJ1-1; D remains unclear. Germline V gene data show CDR1 as SEHNR and CDR2 as FQNEAQ (reference sequence). Trimming pared 5 bases from V and 4 bases from J, leaving 14 bases between. CDR3 length: 14 amino acids. CDR3 sequence (DNA): TGTGCCAGCAGCCCACCGGGTAGAGGCACTGAAGCTTTCTTT. Translated: CASSPPGRGTEAFF.

J is TRBJ1-6 and V is TRBV28; D possibly corresponds to TRBD1 (5 bases). V shed 0 bases and J shed 7 bases, with 13 bases lying between them. Germline assignment: CDR1 MDHEN and CDR2 SYDVKM. The CDR3 consists of 16 residues. CDR3 DNA: TGTGCCAGCAGTTTATGGCAAGGGGTTTTGAATTCACCCCTCCACTTT. This gives the protein CASSLWQGVLNSPLHF.

This chain connects TRBV18 to TRBJ2-7; TRBD1 aligns across 7 bases. Germline-derived CDR1 and CDR2 are KGHSH and LQKENI. This CDR3 is built from 15 residues. V lost 3 bases to trimming and J lost 1 base; unmatched junction nucleotides: 6. The CDR3 loop is CASSPGQVESYEQYF. The CDR3 nucleotides read TGTGCCAGCTCACCCGGACAGGTTGAGTCCTACGAGCAGTACTTC.

The chain links TRBV12-3 or TRBV12-4 to TRBJ1-1, with a weak D call TRBD1 (5 bases). V was trimmed by 6 bases and J by 7 bases, leaving 15 bases between them. The CDR3 has 13 residues. The chain's CDR3 is CASSNDGGGEAFF. CDR3 bases: TGTGCCAGCAGCAACGACGGGGGAGGTGAAGCTTTCTTT.

This chain uses TRBV12-3 or TRBV12-4 with TRBJ1-6; D remains ambiguous. The CDR3 consists of 13 residues. V lost 5 bases and J lost 6, with 8 bases in between. The CDR3 sequence: CASSRPGNSPLHF. CDR3 sequence (DNA): TGTGCCAGCAGTCGCCCCGGTAATTCACCCCTCCACTTT.

About this clonotype itself: A read error may be the cause here, since a much bigger clone is one base away. The genes are TRBV20-1 and TRBJ2-7; TRBD2 aligns across 8 bases. This CDR3 spans 14 amino acids. The trim removed 2 bases at V and 2 bases at J, leaving 5 bases unmatched. Looked up from germline, CDR1 is DFQATT and CDR2 is SNEGSKA (reference sequence). In DNA form, the CDR3 reads TGCAGTGCTAGAAGCAGCGGGGGTACCTACGAGCAGTACTTC. Protein sequence: CSARSSGGTYEQYF.

This clonotype has a handful of counts. V gene TRBV20-1 combines with J gene TRBJ1-5; possibly TRBD1 for D (5 bases). Germline CDR1 and CDR2: DFQATT and SNEGSKA (reference sequence). Trimming took 6 bases from V and 2 from J, leaving 17 bases between them. CDR3 length equals 15 residues. The CDR3 DNA reads as TGCAGTGCGAACCCCGGGGGGGTAGGCAATCAGCCCCAGCATTTT. It yields the protein CSANPGGVGNQPQHF.

V is TRBV20-1 and J is TRBJ2-2; maybe TRBD1 (7 bases). The V gene lost 6 bases and the J gene lost 2 bases, with 16 bases spanning the gap. This CDR3 is 15 amino acids long. Germline V gives CDR1 DFQATT, CDR2 SNEGSKA (reference sequence). CDR3 protein: CSARGDGGNTGELFF. In DNA form, the CDR3 reads TGCAGTGCCAGGGGGGACGGGGGCAACACCGGGGAGCTGTTTTTT.

The sample holds a few counts of this clonotype. J is TRBJ1-5 and V is TRBV7-9, with 8 bases matching TRBD1. The V gene end was trimmed by 4 bases and the J gene end by 2 bases; junction bases not matched to a gene: 4. Germline lookup yields CDR1 SEHNR and CDR2 FQNEAQ (reference sequence). CDR3 length: 15 residues. The CDR3 here is CASSYSGQGNQPQHF. The CDR3 DNA is TGTGCCAGCAGCTACTCGGGACAGGGCAATCAGCCCCAGCATTTT.

This chain links TRBV6-5 with TRBJ2-7; TRBD2 aligns across 9 bases. The germline V gene has CDR1 MNHEY and CDR2 SVGAGI. The ends lost 2 bases at V and 3 bases at J; junction bases unmatched: 11. The CDR3 covers 17 residues. In DNA form, the CDR3 reads TGTGCCAGCAGTTACACGGCCGGACTAGCGAAAAACTACGAGCAGTACTTC. Translating gives CASSYTAGLAKNYEQYF.

The chain links TRBV10-3 to TRBJ2-1; 12 bases line up with TRBD2. Looked up from germline, CDR1 is ENHRY and CDR2 is SYGVKD. The CDR3 loop spans 19 amino acids. J lost 4 bases, V lost 0 bases, and 10 bases had no gene match. The CDR3 is CAISESKTSGGPFYNEQFF. The CDR3 coding sequence is TGTGCCATCAGTGAGTCGAAAACTAGCGGGGGGCCCTTTTACAATGAGCAGTTCTTC.

This clonotype has more than one count but fewer than ten. The chain recombines TRBV5-1 with TRBJ2-5; no clear D gene. The J call may be wrong; the DNA end is better matched by TRBJ2-7. CDR3 length: 14 amino acids. Germline loops: CDR1 SGHRS, CDR2 YFSETQ. CDR3 amino acids: CASREHPEQYEQYF. DNA of the CDR3: TGCGCCAGCAGAGAACACCCCGAGCAGTACGAGCAGTACTTC.

This clonotype was recorded a few times. The chain employs TRBV29-1 and TRBJ2-5; D might be TRBD2 (6 bases). Germline V gene sequence: CDR1 SQVTM, CDR2 ANQGSEA. The CDR3 sequence is 13 residues long. The ends were cut back, 5 bases at V and 4 bases at J, with 14 bases in the middle. The CDR3 DNA follows: TGCAGCGTTACTAGCCGCGTAGGAGAGACCCAGTACTTC. Translation gives CSVTSRVGETQYF.

The chain carries TRBV12-3 or TRBV12-4 and TRBJ2-2; tentatively, D is TRBD1 (6 bases). Trimming took 5 bases from V and 6 from J, leaving 19 bases between them. This CDR3 has 16 amino acids. CDR3 coding DNA: TGTGCCAGCAGTGCTGACAGGTGGATAGACCCCGGGGAGCTGTTTTTT. The encoded protein is CASSADRWIDPGELFF.

The chain employs TRBV4-1 and TRBJ2-3; 9 nucleotides line up with TRBD1. The CDR3 totals 17 residues. The germline V gene encodes CDR1 MGHRA and CDR2 YSYEKL. V trimming: 1 base; J trimming: 0 bases; junction bases outside the gene matches: 5. The CDR3 DNA reads TGCGCCAGCAGCCAAGTATCCGGGACAGGGAGCACAGATACGCAGTATTTT. As protein: CASSQVSGTGSTDTQYF.

As regards this clonotype: It may be a read error: a sequence one base away is much more abundant. The chain employs TRBV12-3 or TRBV12-4 and TRBJ2-5; 10 nucleotides line up with TRBD2. Germline trimming cut 10 bases from V and 11 bases from J; bases unmatched to any gene: 10. CDR3 size: 12 residues. Written as DNA, the CDR3 is TGTGCCACAAGCGGGGGGGCTTCTGAGCAGTACTTC. Translation gives CATSGGASEQYF.

This chain connects TRBV4-2 to TRBJ2-3; D gene uncertain. CDR3 length equals 12 residues. V gave up 0 bases and J gave up 6 bases, with 4 bases separating them. CDR1 is LGHNA, CDR2 YNFKEQ, per germline. CDR3 residues: CASSQDRDTQYF. The CDR3 DNA is TGTGCCAGCAGCCAAGACAGGGATACGCAGTATTTT.

The J gene is TRBJ1-6, the V gene TRBV6-6; the D gene is possibly TRBD1 (6 bases). The CDR3 sequence is 15 residues long. Trimming took off 6 bases at V and 4 bases at J, with 13 bases between the two ends. The germline V gene has CDR1 MNHNY and CDR2 SVGAGI (reference sequence). The DNA of the CDR3 is TGTGCCAGCAGGGACCGGGACACTTATAATTCACCCCTCCACTTT. It translates to CASRDRDTYNSPLHF.

The chain links TRBV5-1 to TRBJ2-3; 7 bases map to TRBD2. Germline V gene lookup returns CDR1 SGHRS and CDR2 YFSETQ. CDR3 length equals 16 residues. The V gene end was trimmed by 4 bases and the J gene end by 1 base; junction bases not matched to a gene: 9. The CDR3 spells CASSPTSFGRTDTQYF. CDR3 in DNA: TGCGCCAGCAGCCCGACTAGCTTCGGTCGCACAGATACGCAGTATTTT.

This clonotype was observed a single time. The chain recombines TRBV4-1 with TRBJ1-3, with D possibly being TRBD1 (5 bases). In germline, CDR1 is MGHRA, CDR2 YSYEKL. V was trimmed by 4 bases and J by 5 bases, leaving 21 bases between them. This CDR3 has 17 residues. The DNA of the CDR3 is TGCGCCAGCAGCCTCGGACGGGCCTTCGGACATAGAAACACCATATATTTT. Translating gives CASSLGRAFGHRNTIYF.